These T cell receptor beta chains were read from a single sample in a study of low-dose radiotherapy and immunotherapy resistance in tumors. TCRdb re-called the reads with MiXCR, one entry per CDR3 protein. The sample includes 65,000 to 95,000 distinct CDR3 sequences, approximately 19% of them seen just once. The material was PBMCs, obtained before treatment. The receptors were sampled from a male donor with prostate cancer. Each CDR3 is given with its conserved first and last residue. A D gene is named only where the DNA matches it firmly. Size tells how often a clone was seen (once, few, many) or the class of an expanded clone, and some rows leave it out.

>TRBJ2-3|NA|NA|TRBV5-1
TGCGCCAGCAGCTTCTCGGCAAAAACAAGCACAGATACGCAGTATTTT
CASSFSAKTSTDTQYF
>TRBJ2-5|TRBD1|many|TRBV20-1
TGCAGTGCTTGGGGACAGATGGAGACCCAGTACTTC
CSAWGQMETQYF
>TRBJ2-1|TRBD2|many|TRBV11-3
TGTGCCAGCAGCTTTAGCGGGGGAACCTACAATGAGCAGTTCTTC
CASSFSGGTYNEQFF
>TRBJ2-2|NA|many|TRBV12-3/TRBV12-4
TGTGCCAGCAGTTTTCGGCAGGGTGATACCGGGGAGCTGTTTTTT
CASSFRQGDTGELFF
>TRBJ2-1|TRBD2|NA|TRBV20-1
TGCAGTGCTTCTAGCGGGAGAGCCAGCAATGAGCAGTTCTTC
CSASSGRASNEQFF
>TRBJ2-1|NA|many|TRBV7-8
TGTGCCAGCAGTCCGAAGAGGGAGATCTCCTACAATGAGCAGTTCTTC
CASSPKREISYNEQFF
>TRBJ2-7|NA|many|TRBV6-2/TRBV6-3
TGTGCCAGCAGTTACTCGGACATGACCTACGAGCAGTACTTC
CASSYSDMTYEQYF
>TRBJ2-7|NA|many|TRBV7-3
TGTGCCAGCAGCTTCTTCCCGGACGAAGGCTACGAGCAGTACTTC
CASSFFPDEGYEQYF
>TRBJ2-7|TRBD2|many|TRBV4-2
TGTGCCAGCAGCCAAGTAGCGGGCACGAACGAGCAGTACTTC
CASSQVAGTNEQYF
>TRBJ2-7|TRBD1|many|TRBV29-1
TGCAGCGTCTCCGAGACAGGGGGCTACGAGCAGTACTTC
CSVSETGGYEQYF
>TRBJ2-2|NA|many|TRBV7-3
TGTGCCAGCAGCTTTTCCGGGAACACCGGGGAGCTGTTTTTT
CASSFSGNTGELFF
>TRBJ2-3|TRBD1|many|TRBV20-1
TGCAGTGCTAGAGTAGGGACAGGGACAGATACGCAGTATTTT
CSARVGTGTDTQYF
>TRBJ2-1|NA|many|TRBV29-1
TGCAGCTCCGGAGGGGCAGGAGGGTTTAATGAGCAGTTCTTC
CSSGGAGGFNEQFF
>TRBJ2-2|NA|NA|TRBV6-1
NA
CASRKARGFNTGELFFFFFFFF
>TRBJ1-5|NA|many|TRBV4-1
TGCGCCAGCAGCCAAGATTCTACAGGGACGGTATCTTTTATGAGTCAGCCCCAGCATTTT
CASSQDSTGTVSFMSQPQHF
>TRBJ2-1|TRBD2|many|TRBV5-1
TGCGCCAGCAGCTTGGGCGCTCTTGCGGGAGGGCTCCATGAGCAGTTCTTC
CASSLGALAGGLHEQFF
>TRBJ2-7|TRBD2|NA|TRBV5-5
TGTGCCAGCAGCTCGAATAGCGGGGGGGCCTACGAGCAGTACTTC
CASSSNSGGAYEQYF
>TRBJ2-2|NA|many|TRBV12-3/TRBV12-4
TGTGCCAGCAGTTTAGCGCATGGGACCGGGGAGCTGTTTTTT
CASSLAHGTGELFF
>TRBJ2-5|TRBD2|many|TRBV5-1
TGTGCCAGCAGCTTTTATGGTAGCGGGTACCAAGAGACCCAGTACTTC
CASSFYGSGYQETQYF
>TRBJ1-4|NA|many|TRBV28
TGTGCCAGCAGCATCGGGGGTGAGGGTGAAAAACTGTTTTTT
CASSIGGEGEKLFF
>TRBJ2-2|NA|few|TRBV4-3
TGCGCCAGCAGCCAAGAGCTGACAGGTTTCGCCGGGGAGCTGTTTTTT
CASSQELTGFAGELFF
>TRBJ2-1|NA|many|TRBV20-1
TGCAGTGCTGAGAGGTACAATGAGCAGTTCTTC
CSAERYNEQFF
>TRBJ1-5|TRBD1|many|TRBV29-1
TGCAGCGTTACCGGGACAGGGGGGAATCAGCCCCAGCATTTT
CSVTGTGGNQPQHF
>TRBJ2-3|TRBD2|many|TRBV20-1
TGCAGTGCTAGTTCGGTAGCGGGGGGTGGTACGCAGTATTTT
CSASSVAGGGTQYF
>TRBJ2-7|NA|many|TRBV5-6
TGTGCCAGCACTACAGGGCTAGGATTCTCCTACGAGCAGTACTTC
CASTTGLGFSYEQYF
>TRBJ2-1|NA|many|TRBV7-2
TGTGCCAGCAGCGACCAGCGGGCGGATTGGTTCTTC
CASSDQRADWFF
>TRBJ2-7|NA|many|TRBV11-2
TGTGCCAGCAGCCCTGACCGAACCTACGAGCAGTACTTC
CASSPDRTYEQYF
>TRBJ2-7|TRBD2|many|TRBV3-1
TGTGCCAGTAGCGGGGGGGCTTCCTACGAGCAGTACTTC
CASSGGASYEQYF
>TRBJ2-2|TRBD2|many|TRBV9
TGTGCCAGCAGCGTAGGTGGGAGCCGGGGGGACAACACCGGGGAGCTGTTTTTT
CASSVGGSRGDNTGELFF
>TRBJ2-7|TRBD2|many|TRBV6-6
TGTGCCAGCAGACCACAAACTAGGGAGGGGGAGCAGTACTTC
CASRPQTREGEQYF
>TRBJ2-5|TRBD2|few|TRBV5-1
TGCGCCAGCAGCACCGGACTAGCGGGAGAAAGTTCGGAGACCCAGTACTTC
CASSTGLAGESSETQYF
>TRBJ2-2|NA|many|TRBV3-1
TGTGCCAGCAAGCAACAAAACACCGGGGAGCTGTTTTTT
CASKQQNTGELFF
>TRBJ2-1|TRBD2|many|TRBV27
TGTGCCAGCCGGACTAGCGGATACAATGAGCAGTTCTTC
CASRTSGYNEQFF
>TRBJ2-7|NA|many|TRBV4-2
TGTGCCAGCAGCCAAGACAATAGCGGAATCTCCTACGAGCAGTACTTC
CASSQDNSGISYEQYF
>TRBJ2-3|NA|few|TRBV9
TGTGCCAGCAGCGTAGTTCAGGGGCCGGGAGATACGCAGTATTTT
CASSVVQGPGDTQYF
>TRBJ2-7|TRBD2|many|TRBV7-9
TGTGCCAGCAGCTCAACCGGGACTACGCTATACGAGCAGTACTTC
CASSSTGTTLYEQYF
>TRBJ2-7|TRBD1|many|TRBV18
TGTGCCAGCTCACCATTTGCCGGGACAGAAGCTATCACCTACGAGCAGTACTTC
CASSPFAGTEAITYEQYF
>TRBJ2-5|TRBD1|NA|TRBV9
TGTGCCAGCAGCGTAAACCCGGGACAGGGACTTGCACCAGGAGAGACCCAGTACTTC
CASSVNPGQGLAPGETQYF
>TRBJ2-7|TRBD2|many|TRBV13
TGTGCCAGCAGCGCCAATGGACTAGCGGGAGTGGAGCAGTACTTC
CASSANGLAGVEQYF
>TRBJ2-2|TRBD2|many|TRBV3-1
TGTGCCAGCAGCCAAACTAGCGGGAGGGGTGTGGAGCTGTTTTTT
CASSQTSGRGVELFF
>TRBJ1-2|TRBD1|many|TRBV5-4
TGTGCCAGCAGCGGCAGGGGGCAAACGGGGTATGGCTACACCTTC
CASSGRGQTGYGYTF
>TRBJ2-1|TRBD1|NA|TRBV28
TGTGCCAGCAGCCCTCGGCCGGGACGGAGTCGATCACAGGGGTTCCATGAGCAGTTCTTC
CASSPRPGRSRSQGFHEQFF
>TRBJ2-7|TRBD2|many|TRBV2
TGTGCCAGCAGTGGGACTAGCGCTCGTGGCGAGCAGTACTTC
CASSGTSARGEQYF
>TRBJ2-5|NA|many|TRBV7-2
TGTGCCAGCAGCCAAGGGTCGAGAGAGACCCAGTACTTC
CASSQGSRETQYF
>TRBJ2-2|NA|many|TRBV18
TGTGCCAGCTCACCAGTCGGTAGGAACACCGGGGAGCTGTTTTTT
CASSPVGRNTGELFF
>TRBJ2-5|NA|many|TRBV20-1
TGCAGTGCTAGAGTTAGCCCCCTAGGGACCCAGTACTTC
CSARVSPLGTQYF
>TRBJ2-3|NA|many|TRBV6-2/TRBV6-3
TGTGCCAGCAGCCTCCTCCGGGATACGCAGTATTTT
CASSLLRDTQYF
>TRBJ2-2|NA|many|TRBV30
TGTGCCTGGAGCCAAAGACAGGGACTTAAAACCGGGGAGCTGTTTTTT
CAWSQRQGLKTGELFF
>TRBJ2-7|NA|few|TRBV27
TGTGCCAGCAGTACAGGGTTTTACGAGCAGTACTTC
CASSTGFYEQYF
>TRBJ1-1|NA|many|TRBV2
TGTGCCAGCAGACCGGAGGGCTGGGCTGAAGCTTTCTTT
CASRPEGWAEAFF